Below, one T cell receptor beta chain is given with its context. The sample originates from a study of blood T cell repertoires in COVID-19. Sequenced by immunoSEQ multiplex PCR; TCRdb stores in-frame clones only, minus some. The data hold about 200,000 clones, with around 81% observed a single time. Participants spanned ages about 18 to 100 years and resided in roughly 22 US areas. Clinical histories supplied by participants themselves formed the basis of cohort assignment. The sequencing sample was made of PBMCs or T cells enriched from blood (not recorded which). The receptor was isolated from a woman between 50 and 59 years old with acute COVID-19.

The CDR3 region is CASSQNLGQGQETQYF. CDR3 nucleotide sequence: TGTGCCAGCAGCCAAAATTTGGGACAGGGCCAAGAGACCCAGTACTTC. The chain recombines TRBV11-1 with TRBJ2-5; TRBD1 aligns across 9 bases. J gave up 1 base and V 5 bases, and 8 bases lay outside the gene matches. The CDR3 has 16 residues. Germline lookup yields CDR1 SGHAT and CDR2 FQDESV (reference sequence).